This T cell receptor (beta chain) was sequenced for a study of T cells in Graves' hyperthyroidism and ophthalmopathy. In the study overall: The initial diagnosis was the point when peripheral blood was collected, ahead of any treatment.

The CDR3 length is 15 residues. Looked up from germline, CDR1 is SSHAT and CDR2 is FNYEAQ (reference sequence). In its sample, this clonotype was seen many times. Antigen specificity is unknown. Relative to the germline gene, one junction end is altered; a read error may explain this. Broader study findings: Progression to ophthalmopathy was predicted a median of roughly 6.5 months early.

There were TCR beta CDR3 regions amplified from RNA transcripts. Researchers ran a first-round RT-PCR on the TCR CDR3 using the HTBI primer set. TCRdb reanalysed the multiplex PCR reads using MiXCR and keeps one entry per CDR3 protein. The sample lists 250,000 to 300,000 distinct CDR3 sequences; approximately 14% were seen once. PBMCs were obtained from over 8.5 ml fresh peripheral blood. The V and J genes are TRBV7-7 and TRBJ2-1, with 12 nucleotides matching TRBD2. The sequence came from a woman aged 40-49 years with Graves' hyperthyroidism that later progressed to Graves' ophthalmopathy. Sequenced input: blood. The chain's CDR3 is CASSFRLAGGNEQFF. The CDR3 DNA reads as TGTGCTAGCAGCTTCAGGCTAGCGGGAGGGAATGAGCAGTTCTTC.